This TCR beta chain appears in the sequencing data of a study of T cell responses to AZD1222 COVID-19 vaccine. Study results and limitations: Sampling captured repertoires only after the peak T cell response. Of spike-specific TCRs, nearly half reportedly target regions left unmutated in variants. Clonal diversity was possibly underestimated, and white British individuals and females predominated among donors.

There are 13 residues in the CDR3. CDR1 is SNHLY, CDR2 FYNNEI, per germline. Trimming removed 9 bases at V and 1 base at J, with 12 bases between. Produced via immunoSEQ multiplex PCR; TCRdb's table is partial and in-frame only. The sample lists 140,000 to 150,000 clones, just over 90% seen once, with about 3% in the top ten. This clone was detected only once. Antigen: not known. The input for sequencing was peripheral blood, taken on day 0 of MenACWY control vaccination. This chain uses TRBV2 with TRBJ1-1; D possibly corresponds to TRBD1 (5 bases). This clonotype originated in an adult in good health. The CDR3 DNA is TGTGCCAGTCCAGGGACGGCGAACACTGAAGCTTTCTTT. This codes for CASPGTANTEAFF.